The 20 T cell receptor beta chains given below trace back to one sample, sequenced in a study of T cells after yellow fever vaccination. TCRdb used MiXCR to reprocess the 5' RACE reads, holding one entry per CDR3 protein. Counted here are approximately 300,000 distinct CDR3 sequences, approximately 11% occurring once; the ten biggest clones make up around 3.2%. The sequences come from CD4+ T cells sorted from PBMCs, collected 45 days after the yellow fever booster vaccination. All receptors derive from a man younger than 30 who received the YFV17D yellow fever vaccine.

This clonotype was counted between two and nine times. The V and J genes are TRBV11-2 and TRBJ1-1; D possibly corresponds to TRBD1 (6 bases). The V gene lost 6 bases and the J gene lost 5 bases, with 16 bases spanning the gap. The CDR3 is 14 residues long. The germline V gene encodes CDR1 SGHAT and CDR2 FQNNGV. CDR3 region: CASSQDSRTTEAFF. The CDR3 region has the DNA TGTGCCAGCAGTCAGGACAGCAGGACGACTGAAGCTTTCTTT.

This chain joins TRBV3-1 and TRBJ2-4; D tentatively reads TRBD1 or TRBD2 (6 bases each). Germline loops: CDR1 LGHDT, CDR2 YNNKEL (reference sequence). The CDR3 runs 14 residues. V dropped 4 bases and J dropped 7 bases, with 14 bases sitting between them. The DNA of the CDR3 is TGTGCCAGCAGCCCCTCTGAGGGGGGTAACATTCAGTACTTC. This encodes CASSPSEGGNIQYF.

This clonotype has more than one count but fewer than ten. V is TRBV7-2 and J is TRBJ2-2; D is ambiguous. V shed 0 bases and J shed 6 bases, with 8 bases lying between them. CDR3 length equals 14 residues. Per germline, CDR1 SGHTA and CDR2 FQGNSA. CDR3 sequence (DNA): TGTGCCAGCAGCTTAGCGGGTCCTCCCGGGGAGCTGTTTTTT. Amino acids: CASSLAGPPGELFF. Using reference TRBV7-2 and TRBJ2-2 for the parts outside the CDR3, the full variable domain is GAGVSQSPSNKVTEKGKDVELRCDPISGHTALYWYRQSLGQGLEFLIYFQGNSAPDKSGLPSDRFSAERTGGSVSTLTIQRTQQEDSAVYLCASSLAGPPGELFFGEGSRLTVL.

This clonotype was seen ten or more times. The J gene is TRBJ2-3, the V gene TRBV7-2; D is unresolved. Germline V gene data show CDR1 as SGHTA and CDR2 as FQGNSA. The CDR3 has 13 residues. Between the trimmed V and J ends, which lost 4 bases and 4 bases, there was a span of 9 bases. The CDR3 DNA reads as TGTGCCAGCAGCTCGGGCCCTCCAGATACGCAGTATTTT. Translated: CASSSGPPDTQYF.

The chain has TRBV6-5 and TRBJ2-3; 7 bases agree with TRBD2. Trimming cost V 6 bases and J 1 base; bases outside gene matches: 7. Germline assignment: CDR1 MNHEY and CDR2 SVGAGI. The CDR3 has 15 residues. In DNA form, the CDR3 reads TGTGCCAGCAGAGCCCGCGGGAGCCGCACAGATACGCAGTATTTT. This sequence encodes CASRARGSRTDTQYF.

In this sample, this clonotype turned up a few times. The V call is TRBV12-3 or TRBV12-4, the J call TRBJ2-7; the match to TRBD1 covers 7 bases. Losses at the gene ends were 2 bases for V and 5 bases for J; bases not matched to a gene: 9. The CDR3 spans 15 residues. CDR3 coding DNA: TGTGCCAGCAGTTTATGGGGACAGATGCACCACGAGCAGTACTTC. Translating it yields CASSLWGQMHHEQYF.

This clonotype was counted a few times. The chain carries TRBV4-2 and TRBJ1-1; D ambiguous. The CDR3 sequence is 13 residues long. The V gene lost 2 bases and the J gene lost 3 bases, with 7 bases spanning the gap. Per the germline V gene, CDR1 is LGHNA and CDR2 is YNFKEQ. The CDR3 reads CASSQIEYTEAFF. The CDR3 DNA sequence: TGTGCCAGCAGCCAAATAGAGTACACTGAAGCTTTCTTT.

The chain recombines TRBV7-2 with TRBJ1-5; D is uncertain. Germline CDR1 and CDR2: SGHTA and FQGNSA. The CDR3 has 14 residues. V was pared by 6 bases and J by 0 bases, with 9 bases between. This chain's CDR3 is CASRPTASNQPQHF. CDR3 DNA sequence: TGTGCCAGCAGACCAACAGCTAGCAATCAGCCCCAGCATTTT.

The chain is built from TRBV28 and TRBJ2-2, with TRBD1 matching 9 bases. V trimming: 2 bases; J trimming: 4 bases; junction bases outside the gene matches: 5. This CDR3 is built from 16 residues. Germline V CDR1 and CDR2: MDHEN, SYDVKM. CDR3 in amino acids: CASSLLGTGTTGELFF. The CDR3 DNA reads TGTGCCAGCAGTTTACTTGGGACAGGGACCACCGGGGAGCTGTTTTTT.

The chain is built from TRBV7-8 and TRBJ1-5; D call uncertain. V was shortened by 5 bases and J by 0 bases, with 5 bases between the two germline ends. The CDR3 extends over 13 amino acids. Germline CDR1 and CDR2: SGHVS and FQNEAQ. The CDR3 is CASSVYSNQPQHF. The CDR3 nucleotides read TGTGCCAGCAGCGTTTATAGCAATCAGCCCCAGCATTTT.

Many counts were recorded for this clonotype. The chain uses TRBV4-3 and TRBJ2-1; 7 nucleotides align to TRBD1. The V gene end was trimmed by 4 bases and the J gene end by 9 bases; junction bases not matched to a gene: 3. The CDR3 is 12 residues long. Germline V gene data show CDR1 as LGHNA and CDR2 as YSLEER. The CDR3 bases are TGCGCCAGCAGCCCCCACAGGGGTGAGCAGTTCTTC. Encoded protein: CASSPHRGEQFF.

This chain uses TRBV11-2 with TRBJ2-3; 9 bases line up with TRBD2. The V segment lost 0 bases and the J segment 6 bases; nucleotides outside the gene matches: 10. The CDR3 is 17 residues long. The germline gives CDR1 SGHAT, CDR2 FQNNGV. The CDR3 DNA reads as TGTGCCAGCAGCTTAGAGCAGCGGGGGGTCGGGATGGATACGCAGTATTTT. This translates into CASSLEQRGVGMDTQYF.

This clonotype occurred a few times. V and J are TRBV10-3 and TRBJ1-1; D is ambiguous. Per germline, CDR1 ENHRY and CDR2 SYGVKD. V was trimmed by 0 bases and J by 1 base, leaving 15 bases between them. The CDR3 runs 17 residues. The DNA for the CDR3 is TGTGCCATCAGTGAGTCTCGAGACACAAGCCCGAACACTGAAGCTTTCTTT. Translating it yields CAISESRDTSPNTEAFF.

The CDR3 spells CASSPDSAQNTEAFF. The CDR3 DNA sequence: TGTGCCAGCAGCCCCGACAGCGCCCAGAACACTGAAGCTTTCTTT. The chain joins TRBV7-2 to TRBJ1-1, with D tentatively TRBD1 (5 bases). Per the germline V gene, CDR1 is SGHTA and CDR2 is FQGNSA. This CDR3 spans 15 amino acids. The V end was cut by 5 bases, the J end by 1 base, with 14 bases between.

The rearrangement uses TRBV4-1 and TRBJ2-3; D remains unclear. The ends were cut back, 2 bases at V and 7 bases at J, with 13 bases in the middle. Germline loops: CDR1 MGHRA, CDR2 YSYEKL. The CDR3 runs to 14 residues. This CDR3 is CASSQPRKDHTQYF. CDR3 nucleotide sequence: TGCGCCAGCAGCCAACCCCGTAAGGACCATACGCAGTATTTT.

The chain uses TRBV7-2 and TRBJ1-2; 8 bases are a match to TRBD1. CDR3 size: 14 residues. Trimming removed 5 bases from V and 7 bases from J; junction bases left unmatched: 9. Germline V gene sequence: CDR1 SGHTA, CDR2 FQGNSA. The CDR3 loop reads CASSGSTGASGYTF. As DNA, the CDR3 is TGTGCCAGCAGCGGATCGACAGGGGCAAGTGGCTACACCTTC.

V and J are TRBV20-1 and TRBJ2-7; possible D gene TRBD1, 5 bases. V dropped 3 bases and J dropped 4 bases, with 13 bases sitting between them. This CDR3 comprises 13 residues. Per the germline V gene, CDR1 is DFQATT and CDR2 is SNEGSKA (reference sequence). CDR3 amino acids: CSASEPTVYEQYF. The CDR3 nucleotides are TGCAGTGCTAGCGAGCCGACAGTTTACGAGCAGTACTTC.

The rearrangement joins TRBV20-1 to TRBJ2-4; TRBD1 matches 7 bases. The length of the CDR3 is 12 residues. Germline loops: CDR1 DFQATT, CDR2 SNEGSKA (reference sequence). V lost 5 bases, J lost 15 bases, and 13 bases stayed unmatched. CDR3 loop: CSADHLTGKLYF. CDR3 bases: TGCAGTGCTGATCACCTGACAGGGAAACTGTACTTC.

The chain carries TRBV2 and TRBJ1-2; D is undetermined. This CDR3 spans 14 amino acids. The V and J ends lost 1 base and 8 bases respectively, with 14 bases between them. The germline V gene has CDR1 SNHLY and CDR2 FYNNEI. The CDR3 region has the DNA TGTGCCAGCAGTGAAGTTCGGACGGTCAACGGCTACACCTTC. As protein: CASSEVRTVNGYTF.

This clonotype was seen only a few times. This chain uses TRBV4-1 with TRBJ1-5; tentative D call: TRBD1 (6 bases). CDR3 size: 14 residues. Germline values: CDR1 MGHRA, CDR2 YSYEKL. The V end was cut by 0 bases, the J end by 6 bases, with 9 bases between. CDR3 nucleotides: TGCGCCAGCAGCCAAGAGCAAGGGGGTCAGCCCCAGCATTTT. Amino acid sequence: CASSQEQGGQPQHF.